In this sample, the clone carrying this T cell receptor beta chain turned up many times. What it binds is not known. This specimen belongs to a study of T cells in Graves' hyperthyroidism and ophthalmopathy. Findings and caveats of the study: The model identified upcoming ophthalmopathy a median approximately six months ahead of onset.

Germline CDR1 is GTSNPN and CDR2 is SVGIG (reference sequence). Trimming pared 2 bases from V and 3 bases from J, leaving 8 bases between. CDR3 length: 13 amino acids. The TCR beta CDR3 regions underwent amplification using RNA transcripts as the source. TCR CDR3 regions were first amplified by RT-PCR with HTBI primers. Each CDR3 protein is one row after TCRdb ran MiXCR on the multiplex PCR reads. Here the sample spans about 480,000 distinct CDR3 sequences, 13% to 15% being singletons. Fresh peripheral blood, approximately 10 ml, yielded the PBMCs. This clonotype was sampled from a woman between 18 and 29 years old with Graves' hyperthyroidism. Material for sequencing was blood. The V call is TRBV30, the J call TRBJ1-5, with D hard to call. The CDR3 DNA is TGTGCCTGGAGTTCGGGGTTCAATCAGCCCCAGCATTTT. It is translated as CAWSSGFNQPQHF.